The clone carrying this T cell receptor beta chain was observed once. This CDR3 comprises 14 residues. Trimming removed 5 bases from V and 9 bases from J; junction bases left unmatched: 10. Germline V gene lookup returns CDR1 LNHDA and CDR2 SQIVND (reference sequence). The sample comes from a study of blood T cell repertoires in COVID-19. Study context: Acute and convalescent COVID-19 specimens originated in the United States, Italy and Spain. Nucleic acid was either cDNA or gDNA, and it came from T cells, B-cell-depleted T cells, or PBMCs.

Profiled with immunoSEQ multiplex PCR; TCRdb holds only in-frame clones, not every one. Among 200,000 to 300,000 clones listed, more than 80% were seen once. Sequences were obtained from peripheral blood. The V call is TRBV19, the J call TRBJ2-3; 8 bases align to TRBD1. This TCR was sampled from a human donor in a cohort sampled during active COVID-19. The CDR3 region has the DNA TGTGCCAGTAGTTTGGCGACAGGGGAGTACACGCAGTATTTT. It encodes CASSLATGEYTQYF.